This T cell receptor (beta chain) derives from a study of regulatory T cells in long-lasting Graves disease. The time point denotes: newly diagnosed GD, antithyroid drugs for less than 3 months. From RNA extracted from PBMCs, the TCR library was made. Building the TCR beta libraries relied on iRepertoire HTBI primers, and CDR3 regions underwent Arm-PCR. Original processing methods: Identification across samples found 62 TRBV and about 13 TRBJ segments. MiXCR was run by TCRdb on the multiplex PCR reads, yielding one entry per CDR3 protein. TCRdb, rather than the study authors, made the V and J calls. Among some 250,000 distinct CDR3 sequences, 18% were seen once, and the ten largest hold 13% to 15%. These same data were also listed under a study on T cells in Graves' hyperthyroidism and ophthalmopathy. Per that study: A first-round RT-PCR of the TCR CDR3 used the HTBI primer set.

The receptor's source is a woman under 40 with Graves disease. Sequencing used peripheral blood mononuclear cells (PBMCs), obtained at new diagnosis, from a patient treated with antithyroid drugs.

CDR3 sequence (DNA): TGTGCCAGCAGCGGTTCGACAGGGGGCAGTCAGCCCCAGCATTTT. Protein sequence: CASSGSTGGSQPQHF. This chain connects TRBV3-1 to TRBJ1-5; 10 nucleotides align to TRBD1. In germline, CDR1 is LGHDT, CDR2 YNNKEL (reference sequence). Losses at the gene ends were 5 bases for V and 6 bases for J; bases not matched to a gene: 7. The CDR3 is 15 residues long. Filled out from reference TRBV3-1 and TRBJ1-5, the complete variable domain reads DTAVSQTPKYLVTQMGNDKSIKCEQNLGHDTMYWYKQDSKKFLKIMFSYNNKELIINETVPNRFSPKSPDKAHLNLHINSLELGDSAVYFCASSGSTGGSQPQHFGDGTRLSIL.